One and the same sample provided the 23 T cell receptor beta chains below, sequenced in a study of glioma-infiltrating T cells. Using RNA template, CDR3s of TCR alpha and beta were amplified with iRepertoire arm-PCR. TCRdb independently ran MiXCR on the multiplex PCR reads; one entry per CDR3 protein. The sample includes roughly 200,000 distinct CDR3 sequences, roughly two fifths seen only once; the top ten take roughly 5.2%. Source material: glioma tissue, nonneoplastic brain tissue, or PBMCs (not recorded which). These receptors all come from a human donor with low-grade glioma or glioblastoma, undergoing nonglioma brain surgery, or in good health (not recorded which).

This chain uses TRBV11-2 with TRBJ2-5, with a weak D call TRBD1 (5 bases). V gave up 5 bases and J gave up 2 bases, with 15 bases separating them. The CDR3 covers 15 residues. CDR1 SGHAT and CDR2 FQNNGV come from the germline V gene. This CDR3 reads CASSNVQNRQETQYF. The CDR3 DNA is TGTGCCAGCAGCAATGTACAAAACAGGCAAGAGACCCAGTACTTC.

Concerning this clonotype itself: This may be a read error: a much more frequent sequence differs by one nucleotide. V and J are TRBV10-3 and TRBJ1-1; D might be TRBD1 (5 bases). The germline V gene has CDR1 ENHRY and CDR2 SYGVKD. The CDR3 runs to 15 residues. The CDR3 loop reads CAISESRGGSTEALF. The DNA for the CDR3 is TGTGCCATCAGTGAGTCGCGGGGGGGGAGCACTGAAGCTTTGTTT.

The chain employs TRBV7-2 and TRBJ2-6; 9 bases map to TRBD1. The V gene's germline CDR1 is SGHTA and CDR2 FQGNSA. This CDR3 is built from 18 residues. V shed 5 bases and J 0 bases; nucleotides not matched to a gene: 8. CDR3 nucleotides: TGTGCCAGCAGCCCCTCCGGGACAGGGTACTCTGGGGCCAACGTCCTGACTTTC. Its translation: CASSPSGTGYSGANVLTF. Drawing the rest from reference TRBV7-2 and TRBJ2-6, the complete variable domain is GAGVSQSPSNKVTEKGKDVELRCDPISGHTALYWYRQSLGQGLEFLIYFQGNSAPDKSGLPSDRFSAERTGGSVSTLTIQRTQQEDSAVYLCASSPSGTGYSGANVLTFGAGSRLTVL.

This clonotype was seen at least ten times. The rearrangement uses TRBV28 and TRBJ2-6, with TRBD1 identical over 9 bases. The germline V gene encodes CDR1 MDHEN and CDR2 SYDVKM. The CDR3 has 17 residues. The V and J ends lost 2 bases and 4 bases, in that order; junction bases with no gene match: 6. CDR3 loop: CASSLEGQGTGANVLTF. Here the CDR3 DNA reads TGTGCCAGCAGTTTAGAGGGACAGGGTACCGGGGCCAACGTCCTGACTTTC.

On this clonotype: A much larger clone differs from this one at a single base, so this may be a read error. The chain carries TRBV6-2 or TRBV6-3 and TRBJ1-5, with 8 bases aligning to TRBD1. Germline V lookup: CDR1 MNHEY, CDR2 SVGEGT. This CDR3 contains 14 residues. Written as DNA, the CDR3 is TGTGCCATCAGTGACAGGGGAGTAAATCAGCCCAAGCATTTT. Amino acid sequence: CAISDRGVNQPKHF.

Ten or more counts support this clonotype. This chain joins TRBV20-1 and TRBJ2-2; 12 bases are shared with TRBD2. Looked up from germline, CDR1 is DFQATT and CDR2 is SNEGSKA (reference sequence). Trimming took 4 bases from V and 8 from J; bases not matched to a gene: 5. This CDR3 is built from 14 residues. The CDR3: CSAKTSGSSGELFF. CDR3 nucleotides: TGCAGTGCTAAGACTAGCGGGAGTTCTGGGGAGCTGTTTTTT.

This clonotype has a handful of counts. A much larger clone differs by one base, so this may be a read error. The chain is built from TRBV15 and TRBJ1-1, with D unresolved. Germline V CDR1 and CDR2: LNHNV, YYDKDF (reference sequence). This CDR3 contains 16 residues. The CDR3 here is CATIRDVARMNTEAFF. The CDR3, as DNA: TGTGCCACCATCAGAGATGTTGCCCGAATGAACACTGAAGCTTTCTTT.

This clonotype was seen repeatedly, ten times or more. This chain joins TRBV19 and TRBJ1-5; D uncertain. Germline V gene data show CDR1 as LNHDA and CDR2 as SQIVND (reference sequence). This CDR3 contains 13 residues. Trimming shortened V by 5 bases and J by 5 bases, and 10 bases separated the two germline ends. The CDR3 reads CASSGRADQPQHF. Written as DNA, the CDR3 is TGTGCCAGTAGTGGGAGGGCGGATCAGCCCCAGCATTTT.

As to this clonotype: This likely comes from a read error, as the CDR3 has no conserved phenylalanine or tryptophan at its end. The V and J genes are TRBV6-2 or TRBV6-3 and TRBJ2-6, with 9 bases identical to TRBD1. The ends lost 7 bases at V and 0 bases at J; junction bases unmatched: 7. This CDR3 contains 17 residues. Germline values: CDR1 MNHEY, CDR2 SVGEGT. CDR3 sequence reads: CASTNPGQGSGANVLTL. CDR3 DNA sequence: TGTGCCAGCACCAACCCGGGACAGGGCTCTGGGGCCAACGTCCTGACTCTC.

The V and J genes are TRBV14 and TRBJ1-4, with TRBD1 as a possible D gene (6 bases). Germline CDR1 reads SGHDN; CDR2 reads FVKESK. The CDR3 is 16 amino acids. Trimming left V 0 bases short and J 6 bases short, with 14 bases between. CDR3 nucleotide sequence: TGTGCCAGCAGCCAAGACAGGGACACCCACGATGAAAAACTGTTTTTT. Its protein product is CASSQDRDTHDEKLFF.

This clonotype is a singleton in its sample. The CDR3, as DNA: TGTGCCAGCAGCTTGCACTCAGCGGGAGTGTACGAGCAGTACTTC. Translation gives CASSLHSAGVYEQYF. The chain couples TRBV27 to TRBJ2-7, with 8 bases identical to TRBD2. The V segment lost 6 bases and the J segment 4 bases; nucleotides outside the gene matches: 11. The CDR3 consists of 15 residues. Germline CDR1 and CDR2: MNHEY and SMNVEV (reference sequence).

Note on this clonotype: A much more abundant neighbour one base away suggests this may be a read error. Without the conserved terminal phenylalanine or tryptophan, this CDR3 likely stems from a read error. The V call is TRBV20-1, the J call TRBJ2-5; D unclear. The V gene's germline CDR1 is DFQATT and CDR2 SNEGSKA (reference sequence). CDR3 length: 12 residues. Trimming stripped 1 base from V and 5 bases from J, with 8 bases between. CDR3 region: CSARGTPETQYL. DNA of the CDR3: TGCAGTGCTAGAGGTACCCCGGAGACCCAGTACTTA.

The table lists this clonotype with a few counts. The rearrangement joins TRBV5-1 to TRBJ1-1; D gene uncertain. This CDR3 spans 13 amino acids. Trimming cost V 2 bases and J 5 bases, with 10 bases left between them. Germline-derived CDR1 and CDR2 are SGHRS and YFSETQ. In DNA, the CDR3 is TGCGCCAGCAGCTTTACGAGTGGAACTGAAGCTTTCTTT. It specifies CASSFTSGTEAFF.

This rearrangement joins TRBV18 to TRBJ1-1, with D possibly being TRBD1 (5 bases). From germline, CDR1 is KGHSH and CDR2 LQKENI. Deletions cut 6 bases from V and 4 bases from J, with 15 bases between. The CDR3 is 14 amino acids. The CDR3 DNA follows: TGTGCCAGCTCTCCGGACATCATGAGCACTGAAGCTTTCTTT. Protein: CASSPDIMSTEAFF.

At least ten counts were recorded for this clonotype. The chain carries TRBV6-4 and TRBJ2-1, with D perhaps assigned TRBD1 or TRBD2 (5 bases each). CDR1 MRHNA and CDR2 SNTAGT come from the germline V gene. Trimming left V 0 bases short and J 13 bases short, with 13 bases between. This CDR3 has 13 residues. DNA for the CDR3: TGTGCCAGCAGTGACTCGACCCCCGGGGACCAGTTCTTC. Translation gives CASSDSTPGDQFF.

This clonotype was found a few times. The chain links TRBV19 to TRBJ1-5; D not certain. V was pared by 5 bases and J by 6 bases, with 11 bases between. Germline lookup yields CDR1 LNHDA and CDR2 SQIVND (reference sequence). The CDR3 runs to 13 residues. The CDR3 coding sequence is TGTGCCAGTAGTGTATTGGTAAGTCAGCCCCAGCATTTT. Its translation is CASSVLVSQPQHF.

With respect to this clonotype: Likely a read error: the CDR3 ends without its conserved phenylalanine or tryptophan. The chain joins TRBV7-8 to TRBJ2-1, with TRBD1 identical over 7 bases. Germline assignment: CDR1 SGHVS and CDR2 FQNEAQ. The CDR3 totals 13 residues. Losses at the gene ends were 8 bases for V and 9 bases for J; bases not matched to a gene: 10. The CDR3: CASDTGAATEQFL. The CDR3 DNA follows: TGTGCCAGCGATACAGGGGCTGCGACTGAGCAGTTCCTC.

With regard to this clonotype: Since a much larger clone is just one base distant, this may be a read error. The chain combines TRBV24-1 with TRBJ1-1; D unclear. Germline V CDR1 and CDR2: KGHDR, SFDVKD. The CDR3 loop spans 13 amino acids. The DNA of the CDR3 is TGTGCCACCCGCGCTAACAAGAACAATGAAGCTTTCTTT. Translation gives CATRANKNNEAFF.

About this clonotype itself: A much larger clone differs by one base, so this may be a read error. The chain's CDR3 is CARSPPGRNTEAFF. DNA of the CDR3: TGTGCCAGAAGCCCCCCAGGAAGGAACACTGAAGCTTTCTTT. The chain joins TRBV7-2 to TRBJ1-1; no definite D call. Germline V lookup: CDR1 SGHTA, CDR2 FQGNSA. Trimming took 9 bases from V and 1 from J, leaving 15 bases between them. This CDR3 is 14 amino acids long.

With regard to this clonotype: This may be a read error: a much more frequent sequence differs by one nucleotide. V gene TRBV27 combines with J gene TRBJ2-1; TRBD2 agrees at 7 bases. CDR1 MNHEY and CDR2 SMNVEV come from the germline V gene (reference sequence). The CDR3 loop spans 13 amino acids. The CDR3, as DNA: TGCGCTAGGGAGGGCCTCTCCTACAATGAGCAGTTCTTC. It specifies CAREGLSYNEQFF.

Turning to this clonotype: A single base separates this from a much larger clone, so it may be a read error. The chain uses TRBV10-3 and TRBJ1-1; tentative D call: TRBD1 (6 bases). There are 15 residues in the CDR3. CDR1 and CDR2 from the germline V gene are ENHRY and SYGVKD. This CDR3 is CAISEFLQGHTEDFF. The CDR3 DNA follows: TGTGCCATCAGTGAGTTCCTACAGGGTCACACTGAAGATTTCTTT.

This clonotype was counted only a few times. Given a much more abundant clone one base away, this may be a read error. The CDR3 DNA is TGCAGTGCTGGACCCCTCATTCGGGAGCAGTACTTC. The encoded protein is CSAGPLIREQYF. The chain is built from TRBV20-1 and TRBJ2-7, with unresolved D. Trimming took 5 bases from V and 7 from J, leaving 15 bases between them. The CDR3 length is 12 residues. The germline CDR1 and CDR2 sequences are DFQATT and SNEGSKA (reference sequence).

Note on this clonotype: A much larger clone differs from this one at a single base, so this may be a read error. For the CDR3, the DNA is TGTGCCAGCAGTGCTACGCGGGACAGGAATCAGCCCCAGCATTTT. It translates to CASSATRDRNQPQHF. V gene TRBV2 combines with J gene TRBJ1-5, with 8 bases aligning to TRBD1. Germline assignment: CDR1 SNHLY and CDR2 FYNNEI. This CDR3 has 15 residues. The V segment lost 4 bases and the J segment 4 bases; nucleotides outside the gene matches: 6.